The rows below give T cell receptor beta chains drawn from one sample of a study of CD8 T cells in ankylosing spondylitis. Via MiXCR, TCRdb re-called the 5' RACE reads, giving one row per CDR3 protein. The sample lists roughly 180,000 distinct CDR3 sequences, 9.5% to 15% occurring once. The sequencing input was blood, either unsorted or a sorted T cell fraction (not recorded which). The receptors derive from a male donor with ankylosing spondylitis or in good health (not recorded which). Each CDR3 is given without its conserved first and last residue. D genes are given only for firm matches.

cdr3_aa v_call d_call j_call
ASSDRGTSGYNEQF TRBV2 TRBD2 TRBJ2-1
SATPGTSGYEQY TRBV20-1 TRBD2 TRBJ2-7
AISESFSGLPTYNEQF TRBV10-3 - TRBJ2-1
ASSQATTGVYGYT TRBV3-1 TRBD1 TRBJ1-2
ASSFQEGQPQH TRBV11-2 - TRBJ1-5
ASRPAAGGSSGANVLT TRBV12-3/TRBV12-4 TRBD1 TRBJ2-6
ASSFAAGTYEQY TRBV12-3/TRBV12-4 - TRBJ2-7
ASRQVSGGYT TRBV19 - TRBJ1-2
ASSSGLAHPAEDHEQF TRBV3-1 TRBD2 TRBJ2-1
ASTTTSVVTDTQY TRBV2 TRBD2 TRBJ2-3
ASSVDESPFPYEQY TRBV9 - TRBJ2-7
ASSFDEGASNTGELF TRBV12-3/TRBV12-4 TRBD1 TRBJ2-2
ASSQEGRATYEQY TRBV4-1 - TRBJ2-7